These T cell receptor beta chains were read from a single sample in a study. TCRdb reprocessed the RT-PCR reads with MiXCR, giving one entry per CDR3 protein. In the table there are hundreds of thousands of distinct CDR3 sequences, 13% to 15% of which are singletons. What was sequenced was memory CD4+ T cells from blood. Receptors were obtained from a female donor in good health, serving as a healthy control. Each CDR3 is given with its conserved first and last residue. A D gene is named only where the DNA matches it firmly. Clone size is given for some rows only: seen once, a few or many times, or a class if the clone is expanded.

TRBV24-1	-	-	TRBJ2-1	TGTGCCACCAGTGAGGGCAAACGGGAGCAGTTCTTC	CATSEGKREQFF
TRBV28	few	TRBD1	TRBJ1-5	TGTGCCAGCAGTTCAGCCGGGACAGGTAATCAGCCCCAGCATTTT	CASSSAGTGNQPQHF
TRBV12-3/TRBV12-4	-	-	TRBJ2-1	TGTGCCAGCAGTGCACGAACTAACAGTGAGCAGTTCTTC	CASSARTNSEQFF
TRBV10-3	many	TRBD2	TRBJ2-1	TGTGCCATCGAAGGGACTAGCGGGGGGAACAATGAGCAGTTCTTC	CAIEGTSGGNNEQFF
TRBV5-4	many	TRBD1	TRBJ1-1	TGTGCCAGCAGCTTGGCGGACAGGGGCAACACTGAAGCTTTCTTT	CASSLADRGNTEAFF
TRBV7-2	many	-	TRBJ2-7	TGTGCCAGCAGCTTAGCTCAGGGTTCCGTCTACGAGCAGTACTTC	CASSLAQGSVYEQYF
TRBV4-1	-	-	TRBJ1-6	TGCGCCAGCAGCCAAGATCAAGGGCTTTCACCCCTCCACTTT	CASSQDQGLSPLHF
TRBV20-1	many	-	TRBJ2-7	TGCAGTGCTAGAGGGACGATACGGGGCGAGCAGTACTTC	CSARGTIRGEQYF
TRBV7-8	few	TRBD1	TRBJ2-7	TGTGCCAGCAGCTTATTTCCGGGACAGTACTCCTACGAGCAGTACTTC	CASSLFPGQYSYEQYF
TRBV7-9	few	-	TRBJ1-2	TGTGCCAGCAGCATTGGGGGCGATGGCTACACCTTC	CASSIGGDGYTF
TRBV5-6	few	-	TRBJ1-6	TGTGCCAGCAGCTTGGTGCAGGCAAATCATTCACCCCTCCACTTT	CASSLVQANHSPLHF
TRBV20-1	-	-	TRBJ1-6	TGCAGTGCTAGAGTGGGGCGATCACCCCTCCACTTT	CSARVGRSPLHF
TRBV25-1	few	-	TRBJ2-3	TGTGCCAGCAGTGAGGGTGGCGGGTTCACAGATACGCAGTATTTT	CASSEGGGFTDTQYF
TRBV7-9	few	TRBD1	TRBJ2-1	TGTGCCAGCAGCTTAGGACAGGGGGCTATGGGGAATGAGCAGTTCTTC	CASSLGQGAMGNEQFF
TRBV6-6	-	-	TRBJ2-3	TGTGCCAGCAGTTATCACACCACAGATACGCAGTATTTT	CASSYHTTDTQYF
TRBV29-1	-	-	TRBJ1-4	TGCAGCGTTGCGCAGGACCCCGGAGTAGGGGAAAAACTGTTTTTT	CSVAQDPGVGEKLFF
TRBV6-2/TRBV6-3	-	-	TRBJ2-1	TGTGCCAGCAGTCGTCCCGGGACACTGGTGGCCTACAATGAGCAGTTCTTC	CASSRPGTLVAYNEQFF
TRBV20-1	many	-	TRBJ1-2	TGCAGTCGGCAGGGCGAAGGGTATGGCTACACCTTC	CSRQGEGYGYTF
TRBV12-3/TRBV12-4	-	-	TRBJ2-3	TGTGCCAGCAGTTTAGTAGGGACCCTCCCGGATACGCAGTATTTT	CASSLVGTLPDTQYF
TRBV28	-	-	TRBJ2-1	TGTGCCAGCGCCCTAGGACAGATTGAGCAGTTCTTC	CASALGQIEQFF
TRBV25-1	many	-	TRBJ1-5	TGTGCCAGCAGTGCAGGGCAGGGGAGACCCCAGCATTTT	CASSAGQGRPQHF
TRBV29-1	few	-	TRBJ2-5	TGCAGCGTGGGGCCCGGGGGCGAGGAGACCCAGTACTTC	CSVGPGGEETQYF
TRBV20-1	few	TRBD1	TRBJ2-4	TGCAGTGCTCTTCTTGGGACAGGGGACGAGCAAAACATTCAGTACTTC	CSALLGTGDEQNIQYF
TRBV5-1	many	-	TRBJ2-1	TGCGCCAGCAGCGCTACCTCAGGGGGGCTGGGGTTCTTC	CASSATSGGLGFF
TRBV20-1	-	-	TRBJ2-1	TGCAGTCCACAGGGAGATGAGCAGTTCTTC	CSPQGDEQFF
TRBV20-1	many	-	TRBJ1-1	TGCAGTGCCTGGGGGGGGGGCACTGAAGCTTTCTTT	CSAWGGGTEAFF
TRBV6-5	many	-	TRBJ1-2	TGTGCCAGCAGTTTACAGGGATACAAAGGCTATGGCTACACCTTC	CASSLQGYKGYGYTF
TRBV5-5	-	-	TRBJ1-3	TGTGCCAGCAGCTTGGACCCGGGGTCCGGAAACACCATATATTTT	CASSLDPGSGNTIYF
TRBV5-1	few	TRBD1	TRBJ2-5	TGCGCCAGCAGCGCTGGGACAGTAACCTCTGGAGAGACCCAGTACTTC	CASSAGTVTSGETQYF
TRBV7-2	few	TRBD1	TRBJ2-1	TGTGCCAGCAGCACGGACAGGAATGAGCAGTTCTTC	CASSTDRNEQFF
TRBV7-2	-	-	TRBJ2-3	TGTGCCAGCAGCTTAGATCGACACGGGGGAGATACGCAGTATTTT	CASSLDRHGGDTQYF
TRBV7-2	-	-	TRBJ1-5	TGTGCCAGCAGCCCGGGATATAGCAATCAGCCCCAGCATTTT	CASSPGYSNQPQHF
TRBV3-2	once	-	TRBJ2-7	TGTGCCAGCAGCCAAGATCGGGCAGTTCCCTACGAGCAGTACTTC	CASSQDRAVPYEQYF
TRBV24-1	once	-	TRBJ1-5	TGTGCCACCAGTGACGGCCGAGCCCAGCATTTT	CATSDGRAQHF
TRBV27	-	-	TRBJ1-1	TGTGCCAGCAGGACGGACATACTGAACACTGAAGCTTTCTTT	CASRTDILNTEAFF
TRBV6-6	few	-	TRBJ1-3	TGTGCCAGCAGTTACCTACAGGGCAAAGGTGGAAACACCATATATTTT	CASSYLQGKGGNTIYF
TRBV20-1	-	-	TRBJ1-6	TGCAGTGTATATGGACAATTCTCACCCCTCCACTTT	CSVYGQFSPLHF
TRBV7-9	few	-	TRBJ2-7	TGTGCCAGCAGCTGTCAAGTCCAGTTCTACGGGCTCTCGGAGAATGACGAGCAGTACTTC	CASSCQVQFYGLSENDEQYF
TRBV3-1	-	-	TRBJ2-1	TGTGCCAGCAGCCATACCCCCGGGAACTCCTACAATGAGCAGTTCTTC	CASSHTPGNSYNEQFF
TRBV7-2	many	TRBD2	TRBJ2-7	TGTGCCAGCAGCTTTAGCGGCCCAAGCGGGAGTTCAGTCCACGAGCAGTACTTC	CASSFSGPSGSSVHEQYF
TRBV7-2	-	-	TRBJ1-3	TGTGCCAGCAGCTCAATGTTTGGAAACACCATATATTTT	CASSSMFGNTIYF
TRBV6-6	many	-	TRBJ1-5	TGTGCCAGCAGTTACGAGGGGACGAGACAGCCCCAGCATTTT	CASSYEGTRQPQHF
TRBV3-1	-	-	TRBJ2-2	TGTGCCAGCAGCGCCCGGGACGGGATCACCGGGGAGCTGTTTTTT	CASSARDGITGELFF
TRBV10-2	few	-	TRBJ1-2	TGCGCCAGCTCTGAGGGGCATGGCGGCTACACCTTC	CASSEGHGGYTF
TRBV19	-	-	TRBJ1-2	TGTGCCAGTAGTGCACCTTCCCGAGGAGTAGATGGCTACACCTTC	CASSAPSRGVDGYTF
TRBV20-1	few	-	TRBJ2-7	TGCAGTGCTAGTGACGGGAGTCCCTACGAGCAGTACTTC	CSASDGSPYEQYF
TRBV5-6	many	-	TRBJ1-2	TGTGCCAGCAGCTTGAGGGCAGCCCCACGAGATGGCTACACCTTC	CASSLRAAPRDGYTF
TRBV4-2	few	TRBD1	TRBJ2-7	TGTGCCAGCAGCCAAGGTGTCGGACAGGGCCCCTACGAGCAGTACTTC	CASSQGVGQGPYEQYF
TRBV5-6	few	-	TRBJ1-6	TGTGCCAGCAGCCCTCGTCTCGGGGGTTCACCCCTCCACTTT	CASSPRLGGSPLHF